Each of the 23 T cell receptor beta chains below was sequenced from the same sample in a study of blood T cells in healthy people across ages. Using a J-beta primer mix together with a sample-barcoded 5' primer, a second PCR was run for 7 to 11 cycles. One entry per CDR3 protein, called by TCRdb with MiXCR from the 5' RACE reads. Here the sample spans 1.5 million to 2 million distinct CDR3 sequences, 49% being singletons. Sequenced material: blood. The receptors derive from a woman between 35 and 50 years old in good health.

This clonotype was seen repeatedly, ten times or more. V and J are TRBV28 and TRBJ2-5; 7 bases line up with TRBD1. The CDR3 extends over 14 amino acids. The germline CDR1 and CDR2 sequences are MDHEN and SYDVKM. With 4 bases clipped from V and 4 bases from J, the junction kept 6 bases outside the gene matches. CDR3 DNA sequence: TGTGCCAGCAGTTCCGCATCAGGGGGAGAGACCCAGTACTTC. Protein product: CASSSASGGETQYF. The full variable domain, its missing parts supplied by reference TRBV28 and TRBJ2-5, is DVKVTQSSRYLVKRTGEKVFLECVQDMDHENMFWYRQDPGLGLRLIYFSYDVKMKEKGDIPEGYSVSREKKERFSLILESASTNQTSMYLCASSSASGGETQYFGPGTRLLVL.

V is TRBV12-3 or TRBV12-4 and J is TRBJ2-7; D not certain. Trimming removed 7 bases at V and 2 bases at J, with 9 bases between. The CDR3 totals 12 residues. CDR3 nucleotide sequence: TGTGCCAGCAAACGCGGAACCTACGAGCAGTACTTC. Amino acid sequence: CASKRGTYEQYF.

This clonotype was seen a handful of times. The chain uses TRBV28 and TRBJ2-7; D is perhaps TRBD1 (5 bases). Germline CDR1 and CDR2: MDHEN and SYDVKM. Trimming removed 8 bases from V and 4 bases from J, with 12 bases in between. This CDR3 has 12 amino acids. CDR3 sequence: CASVGRDYEQYF. The DNA of the CDR3 is TGTGCCAGCGTCGGCAGGGATTACGAGCAGTACTTC.

This clonotype was picked up a small number of times. The chain recombines TRBV4-1 with TRBJ1-2; 8 bases are shared with TRBD1. Unmatched junction bases numbered 4, after V lost 0 bases and J lost 4 bases. The CDR3 contains 15 residues. Germline V gives CDR1 MGHRA, CDR2 YSYEKL. The CDR3 loop is CASSQERQGIYGYTF. The CDR3, as DNA: TGCGCCAGCAGCCAAGAGAGACAGGGGATCTATGGCTACACCTTC.

This clonotype appeared a single time. The chain employs TRBV6-6 and TRBJ2-3; D not certain. Germline values: CDR1 MNHNY, CDR2 SVGAGI (reference sequence). Trimming removed 0 bases at V and 4 bases at J, with 8 bases between. This CDR3 is built from 14 residues. The CDR3, as DNA: TGTGCCAGCAGTTACTCGGTAGCATCAGATACGCAGTATTTT. Translating gives CASSYSVASDTQYF.

In its sample, this clonotype was seen a few times. This rearrangement joins TRBV7-2 to TRBJ2-4, with D possibly matching TRBD1 (5 bases). The J call is in doubt because the DNA end fits TRBJ2-7 better. Germline CDR1 is SGHTA and CDR2 is FQGNSA. The CDR3 contains 15 residues. DNA for the CDR3: TGTGCCAGCAGCTTAGAGGGGTCCCAGAGGTGCGAGCAGTACTTC. Its protein is CASSLEGSQRCEQYF.

This clonotype appeared a few times. CDR3 amino acids: CSAREGRETYEQYF. Written as DNA, the CDR3 is TGCAGTGCTAGAGAAGGGAGGGAGACCTACGAGCAGTACTTC. The V gene is TRBV20-1, the J gene TRBJ2-7; 7 bases are shared with TRBD2. The V gene's germline CDR1 is DFQATT and CDR2 SNEGSKA (reference sequence). CDR3 length: 14 residues. V was clipped by 0 bases and J by 2 bases; unmatched bases: 4.

The CDR3 coding sequence is TGCAGTATCACACAACCGGGACAGGGGGCGGTTGAAGCTTTCTTT. Amino acids: CSITQPGQGAVEAFF. The V and J genes are TRBV20-1 and TRBJ1-1; 12 bases map to TRBD1. V lost 8 bases, J lost 7 bases, and 14 bases stayed unmatched. CDR3 size: 15 residues. The germline gives CDR1 DFQATT, CDR2 SNEGSKA (reference sequence).

V usage is TRBV29-1 and J usage is TRBJ1-2; 8 bases align to TRBD1. V shed 4 bases, J shed 6 bases, and the junction held 7 bases outside the gene matches. Germline values: CDR1 SQVTM, CDR2 ANQGSEA. The CDR3 is made up of 13 amino acids. Here the CDR3 reads CSVGSGQGNGYTF. CDR3 sequence (DNA): TGCAGCGTTGGATCCGGACAGGGCAATGGCTACACCTTC.

This clonotype was counted a few times. The chain has TRBV7-8 and TRBJ2-1; D remains unclear. The V gene lost 4 bases and the J gene lost 0 bases, with 10 bases spanning the gap. There are 15 residues in the CDR3. CDR1 is SGHVS, CDR2 FQNEAQ, per germline. CDR3 in amino acids: CASSSHQYSYNEQFF. The CDR3 DNA sequence: TGTGCCAGCAGCTCCCACCAGTACTCCTACAATGAGCAGTTCTTC.

V is TRBV28 and J is TRBJ1-6, with a possible D match to TRBD1 (5 bases). V dropped 6 bases and J dropped 10 bases, with 13 bases sitting between them. CDR1 and CDR2 from the germline V gene are MDHEN and SYDVKM. This CDR3 contains 13 residues. The CDR3 loop is CASRMRGSSPLHF. The CDR3 DNA reads as TGTGCCAGCAGGATGCGGGGGAGCTCACCCCTCCACTTT.

This clonotype turned up a few times. The chain couples TRBV12-3 or TRBV12-4 to TRBJ2-1; 7 bases are shared with TRBD1. The V segment lost 6 bases and the J segment 7 bases; nucleotides outside the gene matches: 6. This CDR3 has 13 residues. CDR3 protein: CASSRDRSNEQFF. The DNA of the CDR3 is TGTGCCAGCAGCCGGGACAGATCTAATGAGCAGTTCTTC.

The chain employs TRBV29-1 and TRBJ2-6; 10 nucleotides agree with TRBD1. The V segment lost 8 bases and the J segment 0 bases; nucleotides outside the gene matches: 10. Germline values: CDR1 SQVTM, CDR2 ANQGSEA. The CDR3 runs 17 residues. The CDR3 region has the DNA TGCAGCCTGAGGGGACAGGGGTTACTCTCTGGGGCCAACGTCCTGACTTTC. Its translation: CSLRGQGLLSGANVLTF. Together with reference TRBV29-1 and TRBJ2-6, the CDR3 gives the full variable domain: SAVISQKPSRDICQRGTSLTIQCQVDSQVTMMFWYRQQPGQSLTLIATANQGSEATYESGFVIDKFPISRPNLTFSTLTVSNMSPEDSSIYLCSLRGQGLLSGANVLTFGAGSRLTVL.

The chain combines TRBV7-2 with TRBJ2-7, with D perhaps TRBD1 or TRBD2 (6 bases each). The CDR3 spans 14 residues. V was shortened by 8 bases and J by 4 bases, with 18 bases between the two germline ends. The germline V gene encodes CDR1 SGHTA and CDR2 FQGNSA. CDR3 amino acids: CASGHGGLGYEQYF. The DNA for the CDR3 is TGTGCCAGCGGCCATGGGGGGCTAGGGTACGAGCAGTACTTC.

The chain combines TRBV20-1 with TRBJ2-3, with 11 bases that match TRBD2. CDR3 length: 15 residues. Per germline, CDR1 DFQATT and CDR2 SNEGSKA (reference sequence). The V segment lost 1 base and the J segment 4 bases; nucleotides outside the gene matches: 4. This CDR3 is CSARVFSGRADTQYF. The DNA for the CDR3 is TGCAGTGCTAGAGTCTTTAGCGGGAGGGCAGATACGCAGTATTTT.

The chain links TRBV12-3 or TRBV12-4 to TRBJ1-2, with 7 positions matching TRBD1. CDR3 size: 15 residues. The ends lost 6 bases at V and 1 base at J; junction bases unmatched: 8. CDR3 DNA sequence: TGTGCCAGCAGCCCCAGGGGGGGGCGTAACTATGGCTACACCTTC. This codes for CASSPRGGRNYGYTF.

This chain uses TRBV7-2 with TRBJ2-5; tentatively, D is TRBD1 (6 bases). Germline loops: CDR1 SGHTA, CDR2 FQGNSA. This CDR3 contains 17 residues. V lost 6 bases and J lost 2, with 22 bases in between. In nucleotides, the CDR3 is TGTGCCAGCAGTCCATGGGGCACAGGGATTCGGCAAGAGACCCAGTACTTC. Amino acids: CASSPWGTGIRQETQYF.

The chain combines TRBV20-1 with TRBJ2-5; 7 positions match TRBD2. Looked up from germline, CDR1 is DFQATT and CDR2 is SNEGSKA (reference sequence). CDR3 length: 14 residues. With V trimmed by 2 bases and J by 3 bases, 6 bases remained unmatched. CDR3 protein: CSARSGASKETQYF. The CDR3 DNA sequence: TGCAGTGCTAGAAGCGGGGCTAGCAAAGAGACCCAGTACTTC.

This clonotype was observed a few times. The J gene is TRBJ1-4, the V gene TRBV7-2; TRBD1 might be the D (6 bases). Germline V gene lookup returns CDR1 SGHTA and CDR2 FQGNSA. This CDR3 spans 14 amino acids. The V gene lost 7 bases and the J gene lost 6 bases, with 15 bases spanning the gap. CDR3 sequence: CASTKDRGHEKLFF. CDR3 nucleotides: TGTGCCAGCACCAAGGACAGAGGACATGAAAAACTGTTTTTT.

The V gene is TRBV6-5, the J gene TRBJ2-3, with D uncertain. From germline, CDR1 is MNHEY and CDR2 SVGAGI. V shed 0 bases and J shed 0 bases, with 16 bases lying between them. There are 18 residues in the CDR3. The CDR3 nucleotides are TGTGCCAGCAGTTACTCGTCGTTTGGGCACACTAGCACAGATACGCAGTATTTT. Its protein is CASSYSSFGHTSTDTQYF.

The chain has TRBV25-1 and TRBJ1-4, with D uncertain. The CDR3 is made up of 18 amino acids. Trimming removed 1 base from V and 3 bases from J, with 18 bases in between. Germline lookup yields CDR1 MGHDK and CDR2 SYGVNS. The CDR3 DNA reads TGTGCCAGCAGTGAATTGGGCTCGCATGGTCCTTCTAATGAAAAACTGTTTTTT. Residues: CASSELGSHGPSNEKLFF. The full variable domain, with the rest looked up from reference TRBV25-1 and TRBJ1-4, is EADIYQTPRYLVIGTGKKITLECSQTMGHDKMYWYQQDPGMELHLIHYSYGVNSTEKGDLSSESTVSRIRTEHFPLTLESARPSHTSQYLCASSELGSHGPSNEKLFFGSGTQLSVL.

V is TRBV3-1 and J is TRBJ2-5; 12 positions agree with TRBD2. Trimming removed 4 bases from V and 2 bases from J; junction bases left unmatched: 8. CDR3 length: 17 amino acids. CDR1 is LGHDT, CDR2 YNNKEL, per germline (reference sequence). The CDR3 sequence is CASSRTSGVIRQETQYF. In DNA, the CDR3 is TGTGCCAGCAGCCGGACTAGCGGGGTTATCCGGCAAGAGACCCAGTACTTC.

The chain links TRBV7-6 to TRBJ2-5; 8 bases map to TRBD2. J gave up 2 bases and V 7 bases, and 12 bases lay outside the gene matches. The CDR3 sequence is 16 residues long. Germline V lookup: CDR1 SGHVS, CDR2 FNYEAQ. CDR3 sequence: CASTLGAGAKQETQYF. The CDR3 DNA reads TGTGCCAGCACCCTGGGAGCGGGGGCCAAGCAAGAGACCCAGTACTTC.